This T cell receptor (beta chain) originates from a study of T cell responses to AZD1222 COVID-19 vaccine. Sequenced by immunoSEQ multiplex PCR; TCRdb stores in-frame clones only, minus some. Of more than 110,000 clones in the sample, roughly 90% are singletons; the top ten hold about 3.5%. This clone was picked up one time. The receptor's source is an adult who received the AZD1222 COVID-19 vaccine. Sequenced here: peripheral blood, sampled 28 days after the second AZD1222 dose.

CDR3 sequence: CASSFRTATDYNEQFF. The CDR3 DNA reads as TGTGCCAGCAGTTTTCGGACAGCGACCGATTACAATGAGCAGTTCTTC. J is TRBJ2-1 and V is TRBV6-5; TRBD1 might be the D (6 bases). V was pared by 4 bases and J by 4 bases, with 17 bases between. The CDR3 contains 16 residues. The germline V gene encodes CDR1 MNHEY and CDR2 SVGAGI.